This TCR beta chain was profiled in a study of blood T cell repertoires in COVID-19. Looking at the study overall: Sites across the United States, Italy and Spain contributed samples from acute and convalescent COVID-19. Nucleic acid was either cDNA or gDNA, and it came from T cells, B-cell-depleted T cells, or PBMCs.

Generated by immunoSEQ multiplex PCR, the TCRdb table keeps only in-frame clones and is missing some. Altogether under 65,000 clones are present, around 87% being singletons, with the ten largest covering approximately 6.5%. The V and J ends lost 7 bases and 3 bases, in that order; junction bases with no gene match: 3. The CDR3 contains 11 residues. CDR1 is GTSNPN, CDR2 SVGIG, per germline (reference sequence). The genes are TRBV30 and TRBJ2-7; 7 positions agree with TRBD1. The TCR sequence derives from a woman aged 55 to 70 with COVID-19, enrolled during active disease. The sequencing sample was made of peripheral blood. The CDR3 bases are TGTGCCTTACAGGGGCTCTACGAGCAGTACTTC. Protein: CALQGLYEQYF.